A single TCR beta chain is shown here with its context. These data come from a study of blood T cell repertoires in COVID-19. Study details: The study drew acute and convalescent COVID-19 samples from the United States, Italy and Spain.

Profiling relied on immunoSEQ multiplex PCR, and the TCRdb table lists in-frame clones only, not all of them. The sample lists some 320,000 clones, over 85% occurring once. Germline CDR1 is LNHDA and CDR2 is SQIVND (reference sequence). This CDR3 comprises 15 residues. Trimming removed 3 bases from V and 9 bases from J, with 18 bases in between. The TCR sequence derives from a man in his sixties who had recovered from COVID-19. Sequencing input: PBMCs or T cells enriched from blood (not recorded which). The chain links TRBV19 to TRBJ1-5; no reliable D call. The CDR3 spells CASSMARTGIGPQHF. The CDR3 DNA follows: TGTGCCAGTAGTATGGCCCGGACGGGGATCGGGCCCCAGCATTTT.